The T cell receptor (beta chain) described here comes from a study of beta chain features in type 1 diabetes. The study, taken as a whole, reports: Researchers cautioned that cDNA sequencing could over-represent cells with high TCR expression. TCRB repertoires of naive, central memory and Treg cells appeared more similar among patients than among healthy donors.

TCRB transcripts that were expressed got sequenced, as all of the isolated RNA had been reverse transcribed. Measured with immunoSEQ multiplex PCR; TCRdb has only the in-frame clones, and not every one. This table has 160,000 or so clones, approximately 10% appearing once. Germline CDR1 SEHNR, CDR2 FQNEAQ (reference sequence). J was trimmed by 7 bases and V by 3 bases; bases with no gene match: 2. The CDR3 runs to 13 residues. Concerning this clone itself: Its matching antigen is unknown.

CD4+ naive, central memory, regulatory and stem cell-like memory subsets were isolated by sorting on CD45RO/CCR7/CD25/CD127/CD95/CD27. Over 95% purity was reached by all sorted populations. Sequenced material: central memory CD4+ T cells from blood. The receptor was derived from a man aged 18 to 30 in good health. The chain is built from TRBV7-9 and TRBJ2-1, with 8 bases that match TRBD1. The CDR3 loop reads CASSLGQANEQFF. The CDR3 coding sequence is TGTGCCAGCAGCTTGGGACAGGCAAATGAGCAGTTCTTC.